This is a list of T cell receptor beta chains from one sample in a study of shared clonotypes between healthy human individuals. Method: immunoSEQ multiplex PCR; TCRdb's copy keeps in-frame clones and lacks some. The sample shows over a million clones, 96% of them seen only once. Source material: naive CD4+ T cells sorted from blood. These receptors all stem from a man aged 30 to 45 in good health. CDR3s include the opening cysteine and the closing phenylalanine or tryptophan. A D gene is named only where the DNA matches it firmly. Part of the rows lack a size; the others show once, few, many or a class for expanded clones.

>TRBJ2-1|NA|TRBD2|TRBV10-3
TGTGCCATCAGTGAGTCGTGGGAGGGGAACAATGAGCAGTTCTTC
CAISESWEGNNEQFF
>TRBJ2-1|NA|NA|TRBV30
TGTGCCTGGAAAATAAGGAGAGTCGTAGGGGATGAGCAGTTCTTC
CAWKIRRVVGDEQFF
>TRBJ2-1|NA|TRBD2|TRBV28
TGTGCCAGCAGTTTTCCCAGGGGGTTTACTTTAGCGGGAGGTGGGTATGAAGACAATGAGCAGTTCTTC
CASSFPRGFTLAGGGYEDNEQFF
>TRBJ1-1|NA|TRBD1|TRBV7-8
TGTGCCAGCAGCTTGATAAAGACAGGGCTGGGAGCTTTCTTT
CASSLIKTGLGAFF
>TRBJ1-1|once|TRBD1|TRBV7-9
TGTGCCAGCAGCCAGCCAACCAGGGGGGGTAGGACTGAAGCTTTCTTT
CASSQPTRGGRTEAFF
>TRBJ1-1|NA|NA|TRBV5-4
TGTGCCAGCAGCTTGACAGGGCGACCTGAAGCTTTCTTT
CASSLTGRPEAFF
>TRBJ1-1|NA|NA|TRBV19
TGTGCCAGTAGTACCTTGACGGGCACTGAAGCTTTCTTT
CASSTLTGTEAFF
>TRBJ1-2|NA|TRBD1|TRBV2
TGTGCCAGCAGGCGACAGGGGGCACACTTGAACTATGGCTACACCTTC
CASRRQGAHLNYGYTF
>TRBJ1-1|NA|NA|TRBV2
TGTGCCAGCAATGAAGGAAGATTGAACACTGAAGCTTTCTTT
CASNEGRLNTEAFF
>TRBJ2-2|NA|NA|TRBV15
TGTGCCACCAGCAGAGATGGACGAACCGGGGAGCTGTTTTTT
CATSRDGRTGELFF
>TRBJ1-2|NA|NA|TRBV21-1
TGTGCCAGCAGCAAACTTAGGGATCGCAACTATGGCTACACCTTC
CASSKLRDRNYGYTF
>TRBJ2-3|NA|NA|TRBV5-6
TGTGCCAGCAGCACAGGACAGCTTACGCAGTATTTT
CASSTGQLTQYF
>TRBJ1-1|NA|NA|TRBV10-2
TGCGCCAGCAGTGATCGGGGGGCGTCGGTATGGAACACTGAAGCTTTCTTT
CASSDRGASVWNTEAFF
>TRBJ2-3|NA|NA|TRBV6-1
TGTGCCAGCAGTGAAGTGACGGCGGGTGGAACGCAGTATTTT
CASSEVTAGGTQYF
>TRBJ2-1|NA|TRBD2|TRBV29-1
TGCAGCGTAGGGACTAGCGGGGGCAATGAGCAGTTCTTC
CSVGTSGGNEQFF
>TRBJ2-1|NA|TRBD1|TRBV7-9
TGTGCCAGCAGCGGGACAGTATACAATGAGCAGTTCTTC
CASSGTVYNEQFF
>TRBJ2-7|NA|TRBD1|TRBV27
TGTGCCAGCGGACGACAGGGATCCTACGAGCAGTACTTC
CASGRQGSYEQYF
>TRBJ2-3|NA|NA|TRBV7-8
TGTGCCAGCAGCTTAGTTATAGACCGCGAAGTTTCTAGCACAGATACGCAGTATTTT
CASSLVIDREVSSTDTQYF
>TRBJ2-7|NA|TRBD1|TRBV6-6
TGTGCCAGCAAGGGATCAAGACAGGGACCCTACGAGCAGTACTTC
CASKGSRQGPYEQYF
>TRBJ2-7|NA|NA|TRBV6-5
TGTGCCAGCAGTTACAACAGGGATCACAACGAGCAGTACTTC
CASSYNRDHNEQYF
>TRBJ2-1|NA|TRBD2|TRBV6-4
TGTGCCAGCAGTGACTTACTAGCGGGAGTTCAGTTCTTC
CASSDLLAGVQFF
>TRBJ2-3|NA|NA|TRBV2
TGTGCCAGCAGAGCCCTGCCAGGAGCGCGGAGCACAGATACGCAGTATTTT
CASRALPGARSTDTQYF
>TRBJ2-7|NA|NA|TRBV10-3
TGTGCCATCAGTGACCTCCCCTACGAGCAGTACTTC
CAISDLPYEQYF
>TRBJ1-5|NA|TRBD1|TRBV28
TGTGCCAGCAGTATCAGGACAGGGGGCGTTCAGCCCCAGCATTTT
CASSIRTGGVQPQHF
>TRBJ2-5|NA|NA|TRBV20-1
TGCAGCCCCCCCATGAGGGGGACCCAGTACTTC
CSPPMRGTQYF
>TRBJ1-4|NA|NA|TRBV6-4
TGTGCCAGCGCGGACACTCCCGGAGAGAAACTGTTTTTT
CASADTPGEKLFF
>TRBJ2-5|NA|TRBD2|TRBV7-9
TGTGCCAGCAGCTCCGGACTAGCGGAGTACCAAGAGACCCAGTACTTC
CASSSGLAEYQETQYF
>TRBJ2-5|NA|NA|TRBV10-2
TGCGCCAGCAGTGAAGGTCTAGCGAGGGCGGAGACCCAGTACTTC
CASSEGLARAETQYF
>TRBJ1-2|NA|NA|TRBV29-1
TGCAGCGTTGAAGGAGAACGCCTAGGCTACACCTTC
CSVEGERLGYTF
>TRBJ2-1|NA|TRBD1|TRBV28
TGTGCCAGCAGTTTGCGGCAGGGGGCGTACAATGAGCAGTTCTTC
CASSLRQGAYNEQFF
>TRBJ2-7|NA|NA|TRBV5-6
TGTGCCAGCAGCTTGGGGGTGGCTTACGAGCAGTACTTC
CASSLGVAYEQYF
>TRBJ2-7|once|NA|TRBV6-1
TGTGCCAGCAGTGAAGCGATCCCGGGGGCCAACTCCTACGAGCAGTACTTC
CASSEAIPGANSYEQYF
>TRBJ2-7|NA|TRBD2|TRBV9
TGTGCCAGCAGCGTAGCTGGGGGACTAGCCAACGAGCAGTACTTC
CASSVAGGLANEQYF
>TRBJ2-1|NA|TRBD2|TRBV7-8
TGTGCCAGCAGCCCGACTAGCGGACCTCTCGGGGATGAGCAGTTCTTC
CASSPTSGPLGDEQFF
>TRBJ2-1|NA|TRBD2|TRBV13
TGTGCCAGCAGCCCCCGGCTAGCGGGAGTATGGGAGCAGTTCTTC
CASSPRLAGVWEQFF
>TRBJ2-7|NA|NA|TRBV6-5
TGTGCCAGCAGTTACTCGGCAGATCCCTACTACGAGCAGTACTTC
CASSYSADPYYEQYF
>TRBJ1-5|NA|NA|TRBV28
TGTGCCAGCAGTTTATTGTTTCACAGGCTTAGGGATCAGCCCCAGCATTTT
CASSLLFHRLRDQPQHF
>TRBJ2-2|NA|NA|TRBV7-2
TGTGCCAGCAGCCTTATCCGACAGCTAAGGAACACCGGGGAGCTGTTTTTT
CASSLIRQLRNTGELFF
>TRBJ2-3|NA|TRBD2|TRBV28
TGTGCCAGCAGTTCCCCGCGGGGGAGGGGTAAACGGTCCACCGATACGCAGTATTTT
CASSSPRGRGKRSTDTQYF
>TRBJ1-2|NA|NA|TRBV27
TGTGCCAGCAGTTATTCAGGGAGAACGTATGGCTACACCTTC
CASSYSGRTYGYTF
>TRBJ2-1|NA|TRBD1|TRBV27
TGTGCCAGCAGTGGACAGGGAAAAAGGTCCTACAATGAGCAGTTCTTC
CASSGQGKRSYNEQFF
>TRBJ1-3|NA|NA|TRBV14
TGTGCCAGCAGCCAAGATCCCGGTGGGCCTGGAAACACCATATATTTT
CASSQDPGGPGNTIYF
>TRBJ2-2|NA|NA|TRBV21-1
TGTGCCAGCAGCGAAGGGGCTAGCGGGACCGGGGAGCTGTTTTTT
CASSEGASGTGELFF
>TRBJ2-3|NA|TRBD2|TRBV5-1
TGCGCCAGCAGCTTGGCCCCCCTAGCGGGACGCACAGATACGCAGTATTTT
CASSLAPLAGRTDTQYF
>TRBJ2-1|NA|NA|TRBV18
TGTGCCAGCTACCCGAACGAAGGTGACAATGAGCAGTTCTTC
CASYPNEGDNEQFF
>TRBJ2-7|NA|NA|TRBV10-1
TGCGCCAGCAGTGAGGGTAGCGGAATCTACGAGCAGTACTTC
CASSEGSGIYEQYF
>TRBJ1-2|NA|NA|TRBV5-4
TGTGCCAGCAGCTTGTGGCGGAACTATGGCTACACCTTC
CASSLWRNYGYTF
>TRBJ2-3|NA|NA|TRBV25-1
TGTGCCAGCAGTGTAAGGGGCCATGCAGATACGCAGTATTTT
CASSVRGHADTQYF
>TRBJ1-4|NA|TRBD1|TRBV5-1
TGCGCCAGCAGCTTCGGGCAGGGGGTTGAAAAACTGTTTTTT
CASSFGQGVEKLFF
>TRBJ1-2|NA|NA|TRBV18
TGTGCCAGCTCACCCCGGACGGCTGACTATGGCTACACCTTC
CASSPRTADYGYTF
>TRBJ2-7|NA|NA|TRBV7-9
TGTGCCAGCAGCACTAGTCACCCGGGACCTGGCGAGCAGTACTTC
CASSTSHPGPGEQYF
>TRBJ2-3|NA|NA|TRBV2
TGTGCCAGCAGTGGACAGATCACAGATACGCAGTATTTT
CASSGQITDTQYF
>TRBJ2-5|NA|TRBD1|TRBV6-4
TGTGCCAGCAGTGTGGGACAGGGGTCCCAAGAGACCCAGTACTTC
CASSVGQGSQETQYF